This passage covers 18 T cell receptor beta chains from one sample sequenced in a study of cytomegalovirus exposure and HLA in healthy donors. PCR amplification relied on 60 Vbeta primers (plus 13 Jbeta primers). This table comes from immunoSEQ multiplex PCR, and its TCRdb copy is limited to in-frame clones, with some not included. Found here are fewer than 130,000 clones, roughly 84% of them singletons; the top ten hold around 6.6%. Sequenced input: PBMCs. The receptors come from a man in his thirties or forties in good health and CMV-seropositive.

The rearrangement links TRBV4-1 to TRBJ2-3, with D tentatively TRBD2 (5 bases). The V gene lost 0 bases and the J gene lost 9 bases, with 13 bases spanning the gap. The germline CDR1 and CDR2 sequences are MGHRA and YSYEKL. The CDR3 has 14 residues. For the CDR3, the DNA is TGCGCCAGCAGCCAAGATATCGAGCGGCGGACGCAGTATTTT. Translated: CASSQDIERRTQYF.

This sequence joins TRBV25-1 and TRBJ2-1; 9 bases line up with TRBD1. The V gene end was trimmed by 5 bases and the J gene end by 2 bases; junction bases not matched to a gene: 1. This CDR3 contains 14 residues. Germline V gives CDR1 MGHDK, CDR2 SYGVNS. CDR3 sequence: CASSTGGAYNEQFF. The CDR3 DNA sequence: TGTGCCAGCAGTACAGGGGGCGCCTACAATGAGCAGTTCTTC.

This chain links TRBV10-3 with TRBJ2-5; 7 bases are shared with TRBD1. The J call is uncertain, as TRBJ2-7 better fits the DNA end. The CDR3 is 14 residues long. Germline loops: CDR1 ENHRY, CDR2 SYGVKD. The CDR3 nucleotides read TGTGCCATCAGAAGACAGGGAGAATCCTACGAGCAGTACTTC. It translates to CAIRRQGESYEQYF.

This chain connects TRBV27 to TRBJ2-1, with D perhaps TRBD1 (6 bases). This CDR3 region has 15 residues. Trimming left V 2 bases short and J 1 base short, with 9 bases between. Germline CDR1 and CDR2: MNHEY and SMNVEV (reference sequence). The CDR3 here is CASSLQGTSYNEQFF. Here the CDR3 DNA reads TGTGCCAGCAGTTTACAGGGGACGTCCTACAATGAGCAGTTCTTC.

This clone appeared a single time. The J gene is TRBJ1-5, the V gene TRBV13; D remains ambiguous. Trimming cost V 5 bases and J 3 bases, with 17 bases left between them. The CDR3 length is 16 residues. Per the germline V gene, CDR1 is PRHDT and CDR2 is FYEKMQ (reference sequence). The CDR3 coding sequence is TGTGCCAGCAGCCCCCTCCTATTATGCAACAATCAGCCCCAGCATTTT. Translating gives CASSPLLLCNNQPQHF.

The chain links TRBV7-9 to TRBJ2-5; D unresolved. Trimming took off 8 bases at V and 0 bases at J, with 7 bases between the two ends. CDR3 length: 12 residues. Germline CDR1 reads SEHNR; CDR2 reads FQNEAQ (reference sequence). The CDR3 coding sequence is TGTGCCAGCGCGCGGTACCAAGAGACCCAGTACTTC. Amino acids: CASARYQETQYF.

This clone was detected only once. The V and J genes are TRBV6-1 and TRBJ1-2; a weak D match, TRBD1 (6 bases). Trimming took off 10 bases at V and 5 bases at J, with 14 bases between the two ends. Germline V gene sequence: CDR1 MNHNS, CDR2 SASEGT. This CDR3 region has 12 residues. DNA of the CDR3: TGTGCCACAACAGGGAATTGGTATGGCTACACCTTC. Translation gives CATTGNWYGYTF.

The chain recombines TRBV25-1 with TRBJ2-7, with D perhaps TRBD2 (6 bases). The CDR3 runs 17 residues. The germline V gene encodes CDR1 MGHDK and CDR2 SYGVNS. Between the trimmed V and J ends, which lost 3 bases and 0 bases, there was a span of 18 bases. CDR3 sequence: CASSEGGTTGASYEQYF. The DNA of the CDR3 is TGTGCCAGCAGTGAGGGGGGTACAACCGGGGCCTCCTACGAGCAGTACTTC.

The chain has TRBV4-3 and TRBJ2-3; no reliable D call. The germline V gene has CDR1 LGHNA and CDR2 YSLEER. The CDR3 covers 16 residues. Trimming removed 8 bases from V and 0 bases from J, with 18 bases in between. The CDR3 is CASGPLSPTSTDTQYF. The CDR3 nucleotides read TGCGCCAGCGGGCCCCTATCTCCAACCAGCACAGATACGCAGTATTTT.

Of note for this clone: The same CDR3 can be traced to other DNA sequences in this sample. V usage is TRBV19 and J usage is TRBJ1-1; the D gene is possibly TRBD1 (5 bases). CDR1 and CDR2 (germline): LNHDA, SQIVND (reference sequence). The CDR3 is 14 residues long. The V end lost 3 bases, the J end lost 2 bases, and 10 bases lay between the germline ends. This chain's CDR3 is CASSIGQGNTEAFF. The CDR3 DNA follows: TGTGCCAGTAGTATTGGGCAGGGAAACACTGAAGCTTTCTTT.

V gene TRBV10-3 combines with J gene TRBJ1-2, with D perhaps TRBD1 (6 bases). Germline V gives CDR1 ENHRY, CDR2 SYGVKD. The CDR3 is made up of 14 amino acids. Trimming pared 3 bases from V and 2 bases from J, leaving 10 bases between. CDR3 in amino acids: CAISDDRINYGYTF. The CDR3 DNA reads as TGTGCCATCAGTGACGACAGGATCAACTATGGCTACACCTTC.

This sequence joins TRBV27 and TRBJ2-5; 8 bases map to TRBD2. Germline CDR1 is MNHEY and CDR2 is SMNVEV (reference sequence). Germline trimming cut 11 bases from V and 1 base from J; bases unmatched to any gene: 9. CDR3 length: 14 residues. The CDR3 loop reads CAASSGGGQETQYF. CDR3 DNA sequence: TGTGCCGCCTCGAGCGGGGGTGGCCAAGAGACCCAGTACTTC.

This clone turned up a few times. The chain combines TRBV10-3 with TRBJ1-3, with D unresolved. Germline V lookup: CDR1 ENHRY, CDR2 SYGVKD. The V and J ends lost 0 bases and 0 bases respectively, with 9 bases between them. This CDR3 region has 16 residues. CDR3 nucleotide sequence: TGTGCCATCAGTGAGTCCCCCACAAGCTCTGGAAACACCATATATTTT. This gives the protein CAISESPTSSGNTIYF.

This clone was counted only a few times. The rearrangement links TRBV18 to TRBJ2-1; D is possibly TRBD2 (5 bases). This CDR3 has 14 amino acids. V was pared by 3 bases and J by 4 bases, with 10 bases between. Germline values: CDR1 KGHSH, CDR2 LQKENI. DNA for the CDR3: TGTGCCAGCTCACCGCCCCCGGGATACAATGAGCAGTTCTTC. Translation: CASSPPPGYNEQFF.

This clone was recorded a few times. No conserved phenylalanine or tryptophan is present at the end of the CDR3, so a read error is the likely explanation. The limits of the CDR3 on the DNA are not certain, so only TCRdb's listed CDR3 is given. V usage is TRBV7-4 and J usage is TRBJ1-2; the tabulated D call, TRBD1, remains unverified against the DNA. With termini counted, the CDR3 has 9 amino acids. Per the germline V gene, CDR1 is SGHVT and CDR2 is SQSDAQ. The CDR3 loop is CASSARDTV.

The chain recombines TRBV9 with TRBJ2-3, with D unclear. V gave up 0 bases and J gave up 6 bases, with 5 bases separating them. The CDR3 has 12 residues. Germline CDR1 SGDLS, CDR2 YYNGEE. The CDR3 protein is CASSVGEDTQYF. CDR3 nucleotides: TGTGCCAGCAGCGTAGGTGAGGATACGCAGTATTTT.

This clone was counted between two and nine times. The rearrangement links TRBV6-1 to TRBJ1-6; D is uncertain. The germline V and J ends were trimmed by 6 bases and 8 bases, with 5 bases remaining between them. From germline, CDR1 is MNHNS and CDR2 SASEGT. The CDR3 runs 11 residues. The CDR3 sequence is CASRGHSPLHF. The CDR3 nucleotides read TGTGCCAGCAGGGGCCATTCACCCCTCCACTTT.

This chain links TRBV19 with TRBJ1-2; TRBD1 matches 8 bases. Germline V gene data show CDR1 as LNHDA and CDR2 as SQIVND (reference sequence). The CDR3 sequence is 13 residues long. J was trimmed by 6 bases and V by 6 bases; bases with no gene match: 6. The CDR3 DNA reads TGTGCCAGTAGAGAACAGGGGGAGGATGGCTACACCTTC. This translates into CASREQGEDGYTF.